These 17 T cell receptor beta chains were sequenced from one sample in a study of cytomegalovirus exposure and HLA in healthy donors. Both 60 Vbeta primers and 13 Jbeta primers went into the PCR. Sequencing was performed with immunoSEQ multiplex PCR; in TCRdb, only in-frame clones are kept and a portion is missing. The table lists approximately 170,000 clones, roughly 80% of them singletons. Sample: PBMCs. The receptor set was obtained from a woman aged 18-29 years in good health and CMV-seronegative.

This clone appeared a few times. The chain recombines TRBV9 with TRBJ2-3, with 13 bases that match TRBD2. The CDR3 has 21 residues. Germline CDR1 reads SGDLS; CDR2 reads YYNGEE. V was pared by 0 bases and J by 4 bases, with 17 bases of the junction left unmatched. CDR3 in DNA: TGTGCCAGCAGCGTAGGATTCGGGACTAGCGGGACCCGCCGGAGTGCAGATACGCAGTATTTT. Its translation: CASSVGFGTSGTRRSADTQYF.

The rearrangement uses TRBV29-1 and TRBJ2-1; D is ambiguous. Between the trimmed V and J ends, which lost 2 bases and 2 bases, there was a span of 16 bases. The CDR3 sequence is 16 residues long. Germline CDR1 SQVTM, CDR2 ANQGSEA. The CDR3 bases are TGCAGCGTTGAAAATCCGGCCAGGCGTACCTACAATGAGCAGTTCTTC. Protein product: CSVENPARRTYNEQFF.

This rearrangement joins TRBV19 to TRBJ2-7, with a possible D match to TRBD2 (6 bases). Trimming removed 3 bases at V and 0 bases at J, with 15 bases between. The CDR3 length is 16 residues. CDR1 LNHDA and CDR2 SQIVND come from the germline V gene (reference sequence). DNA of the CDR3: TGTGCCAGTAGTATGATGCGGGGCACGAGCTCCTACGAGCAGTACTTC. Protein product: CASSMMRGTSSYEQYF.

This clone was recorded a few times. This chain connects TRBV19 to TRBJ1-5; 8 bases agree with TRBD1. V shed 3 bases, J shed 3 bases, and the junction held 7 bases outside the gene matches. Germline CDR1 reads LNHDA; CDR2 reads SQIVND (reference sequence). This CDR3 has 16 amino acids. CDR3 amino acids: CASSIQGAPNNQPQHF. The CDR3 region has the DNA TGTGCCAGTAGTATTCAGGGGGCCCCCAACAATCAGCCCCAGCATTTT.

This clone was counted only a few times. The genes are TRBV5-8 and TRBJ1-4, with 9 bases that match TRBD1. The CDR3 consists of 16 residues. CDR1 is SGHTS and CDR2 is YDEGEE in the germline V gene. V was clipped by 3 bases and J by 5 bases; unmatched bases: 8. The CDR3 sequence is CASSSWIGTGNEKLFF. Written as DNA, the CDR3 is TGTGCCAGCAGCTCTTGGATCGGGACAGGGAATGAAAAACTGTTTTTT.

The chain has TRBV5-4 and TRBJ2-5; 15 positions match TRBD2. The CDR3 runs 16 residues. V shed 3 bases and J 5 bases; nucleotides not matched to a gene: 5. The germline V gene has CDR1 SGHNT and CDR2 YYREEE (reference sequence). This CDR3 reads CASSSGTSGRRETQYF. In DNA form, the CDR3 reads TGTGCCAGCAGCTCGGGGACTAGCGGGAGGCGGGAGACCCAGTACTTC.

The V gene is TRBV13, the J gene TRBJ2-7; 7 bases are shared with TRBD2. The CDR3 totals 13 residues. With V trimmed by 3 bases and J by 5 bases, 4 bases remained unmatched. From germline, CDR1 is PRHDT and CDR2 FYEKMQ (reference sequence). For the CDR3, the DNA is TGTGCCAGCAGCTTCACAGCGGGAAACGAGCAGTACTTC. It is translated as CASSFTAGNEQYF.

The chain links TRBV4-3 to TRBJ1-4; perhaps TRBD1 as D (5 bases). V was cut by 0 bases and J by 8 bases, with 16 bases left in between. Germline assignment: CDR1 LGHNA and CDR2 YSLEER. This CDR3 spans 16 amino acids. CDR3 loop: CASSQEVRQGYEKLFF. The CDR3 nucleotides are TGCGCCAGCAGCCAAGAGGTTAGGCAGGGTTACGAAAAACTGTTTTTT.

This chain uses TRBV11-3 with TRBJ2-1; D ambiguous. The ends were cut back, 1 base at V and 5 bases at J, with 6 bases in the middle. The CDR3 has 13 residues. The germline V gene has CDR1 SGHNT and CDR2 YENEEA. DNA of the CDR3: TGTGCCAGCAGCTTAGGGAGTAACAATGAGCAGTTCTTC. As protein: CASSLGSNNEQFF.

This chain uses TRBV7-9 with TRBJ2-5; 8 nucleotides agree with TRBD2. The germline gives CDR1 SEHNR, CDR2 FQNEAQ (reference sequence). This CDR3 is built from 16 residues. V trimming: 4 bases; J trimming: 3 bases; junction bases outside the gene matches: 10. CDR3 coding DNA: TGTGCCAGCAGCTCCTTAGGGGGACTAGTTAAAGAGACCCAGTACTTC. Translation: CASSSLGGLVKETQYF.

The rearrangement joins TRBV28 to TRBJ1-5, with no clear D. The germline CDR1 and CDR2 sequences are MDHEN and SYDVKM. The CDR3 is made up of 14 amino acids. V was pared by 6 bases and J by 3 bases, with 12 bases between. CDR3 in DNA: TGTGCCAGCAGCCCCCGGTCACTCAATCAGCCCCAGCATTTT. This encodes CASSPRSLNQPQHF.

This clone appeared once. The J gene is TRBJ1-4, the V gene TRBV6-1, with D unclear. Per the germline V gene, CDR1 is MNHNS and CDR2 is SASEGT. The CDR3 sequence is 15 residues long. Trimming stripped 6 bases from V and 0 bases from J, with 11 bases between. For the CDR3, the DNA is TGTGCCAGCAGCGACTACAGAGCAACTAATGAAAAACTGTTTTTT. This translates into CASSDYRATNEKLFF.

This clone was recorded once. The CDR3 protein is CASSLDSGTGGQPQHF. The DNA for the CDR3 is TGTGCCAGCTCACTTGATTCCGGGACAGGGGGTCAGCCCCAGCATTTT. The chain combines TRBV18 with TRBJ1-5; TRBD1 matches 11 bases. The V gene's germline CDR1 is KGHSH and CDR2 LQKENI. The CDR3 spans 16 residues. With 4 bases clipped from V and 6 bases from J, the junction kept 8 bases outside the gene matches. The variable domain in full, with the rest retrieved from reference TRBV18 and TRBJ1-5, is NAGVMQNPRHLVRRRGQEARLRCSPMKGHSHVYWYRQLPEEGLKFMVYLQKENIIDESGMPKERFSAEFPKEGPSILRIQQVVRGDSAAYFCASSLDSGTGGQPQHFGDGTRLSIL.

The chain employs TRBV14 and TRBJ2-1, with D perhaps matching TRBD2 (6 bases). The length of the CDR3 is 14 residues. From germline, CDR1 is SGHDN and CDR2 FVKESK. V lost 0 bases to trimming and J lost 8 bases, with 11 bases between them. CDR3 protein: CASSQDLAVDEQFF. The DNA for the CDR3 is TGTGCCAGCAGCCAAGATTTAGCGGTGGATGAGCAGTTCTTC.

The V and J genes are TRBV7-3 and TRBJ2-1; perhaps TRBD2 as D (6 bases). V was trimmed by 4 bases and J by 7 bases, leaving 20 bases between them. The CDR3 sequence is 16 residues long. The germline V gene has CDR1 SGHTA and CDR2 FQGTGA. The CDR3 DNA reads TGTGCCAGCAGCTCACCCACCAGACTAGAGGGTAATGAGCAGTTCTTC. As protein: CASSSPTRLEGNEQFF. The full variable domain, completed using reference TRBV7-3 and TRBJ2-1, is GAGVSQTPSNKVTEKGKYVELRCDPISGHTALYWYRQSLGQGPEFLIYFQGTGAADDSGLPNDRFFAVRPEGSVSTLKIQRTERGDSAVYLCASSSPTRLEGNEQFFGPGTRLTVL.

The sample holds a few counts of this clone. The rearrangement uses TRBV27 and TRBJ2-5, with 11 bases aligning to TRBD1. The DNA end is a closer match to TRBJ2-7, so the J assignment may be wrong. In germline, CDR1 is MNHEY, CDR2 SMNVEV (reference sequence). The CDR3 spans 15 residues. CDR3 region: CASSLGTGGGYEQYF. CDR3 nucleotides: TGTGCCAGCAGTTTGGGGACAGGGGGTGGGTACGAGCAGTACTTC.

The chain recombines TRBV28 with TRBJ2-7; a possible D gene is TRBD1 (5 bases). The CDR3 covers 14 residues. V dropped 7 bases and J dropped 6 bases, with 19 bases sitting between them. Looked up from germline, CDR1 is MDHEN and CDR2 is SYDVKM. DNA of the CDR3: TGTGCCAGCACCGTCACGGATCTTGGGGCCGAGCAGTACTTC. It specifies CASTVTDLGAEQYF.